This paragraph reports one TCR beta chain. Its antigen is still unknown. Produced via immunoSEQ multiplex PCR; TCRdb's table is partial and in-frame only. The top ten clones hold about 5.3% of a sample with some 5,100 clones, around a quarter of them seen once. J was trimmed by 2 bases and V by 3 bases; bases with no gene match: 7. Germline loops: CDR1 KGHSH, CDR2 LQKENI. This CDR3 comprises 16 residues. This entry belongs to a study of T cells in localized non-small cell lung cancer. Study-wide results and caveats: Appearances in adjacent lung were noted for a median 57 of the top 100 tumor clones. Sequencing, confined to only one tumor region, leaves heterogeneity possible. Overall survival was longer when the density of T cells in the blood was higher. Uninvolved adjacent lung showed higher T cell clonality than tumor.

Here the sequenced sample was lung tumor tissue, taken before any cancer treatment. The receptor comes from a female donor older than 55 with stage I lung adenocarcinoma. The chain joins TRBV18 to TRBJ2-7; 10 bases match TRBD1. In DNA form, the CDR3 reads TGTGCCAGCTCACCTTTCGGGACAGGGGTGACCTACGAGCAGTACTTC. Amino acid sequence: CASSPFGTGVTYEQYF.